Listed below are T cell receptor beta chains from one sample, sequenced in a study of cytomegalovirus exposure and HLA in healthy donors. Sequencing used immunoSEQ multiplex PCR; TCRdb keeps in-frame clones, though not all of them. The sample has over 250,000 clones; just over 85% are singletons. Material for sequencing was PBMCs. The receptors come from a woman between 18 and 29 years old in good health and CMV-seronegative. Each CDR3 is given with its conserved first and last residue. A D gene is named only where the DNA matches it firmly. Only part of the rows carry a size: once, few, many, or a class if the clone is expanded.

J: TRBJ2-4; V: TRBV19; D: TRBD2; size: NA; CDR3: CASRKAGVAKNIQYF; DNA: TGTGCCAGTAGGAAAGCGGGGGTAGCCAAAAACATTCAGTACTTC
J: TRBJ2-2; V: TRBV7-3; D: NA; size: NA; CDR3: CASSLMRMGHWGTGELFF; DNA: TGTGCCAGCAGCTTGATGAGAATGGGGCATTGGGGCACCGGGGAGCTGTTTTTT
J: TRBJ2-7; V: TRBV28; D: TRBD1; size: NA; CDR3: CASSLLGPGGFYEQYF; DNA: TGTGCCAGCAGTTTATTGGGTCCAGGGGGCTTCTACGAGCAGTACTTC
J: TRBJ1-6; V: TRBV11-3; D: NA; size: NA; CDR3: CASSLDVPGGSPLHF; DNA: TGTGCCAGCAGCTTAGATGTTCCAGGAGGTTCACCCCTCCACTTT
J: TRBJ2-6; V: TRBV21-1; D: NA; size: NA; CDR3: CASSNTMAGANVLTF; DNA: TGTGCCAGCAGCAATACGATGGCAGGGGCCAACGTCCTGACTTTC
J: TRBJ2-1; V: TRBV27; D: TRBD2; size: NA; CDR3: CASSSTSGGNNEQFF; DNA: TGTGCCAGCAGTTCAACTAGCGGGGGAAACAATGAGCAGTTCTTC
J: TRBJ2-3; V: TRBV5-1; D: TRBD2; size: NA; CDR3: CASSLAPGGPDTQYF; DNA: TGCGCCAGCAGCTTGGCCCCGGGGGGGCCAGATACGCAGTATTTT
J: TRBJ2-6; V: TRBV11-3; D: NA; size: NA; CDR3: CASSPPRGTGANVLTF; DNA: TGTGCCAGCAGCCCACCCAGAGGGACTGGGGCCAACGTCCTGACTTTC
J: TRBJ2-7; V: TRBV28; D: NA; size: once; CDR3: CASSLSVDEQYF; DNA: TGTGCCAGCAGTTTGTCAGTGGACGAGCAGTACTTC
J: TRBJ1-1; V: TRBV5-1; D: NA; size: NA; CDR3: CASSGGSNTEAFF; DNA: TGCGCCAGCTCGGGGGGGTCGAACACTGAAGCTTTCTTT
J: TRBJ1-3; V: TRBV27; D: NA; size: NA; CDR3: CASSSGISGNTIYF; DNA: TGTGCCAGCAGTTCCGGGATCTCTGGAAACACCATATATTTT
J: TRBJ2-7; V: TRBV14; D: NA; size: NA; CDR3: CASSLGTQGYEQYF; DNA: TGTGCCAGCAGCCTGGGGACTCAGGGCTACGAGCAGTACTTC
J: TRBJ1-5; V: TRBV10-3; D: NA; size: NA; CDR3: CAISEVSRQPQHF; DNA: TGTGCCATCAGTGAGGTTTCGCGGCAGCCCCAGCATTTT
J: TRBJ2-1; V: TRBV6-1; D: NA; size: NA; CDR3: CASNLAFEQFF; DNA: TGTGCCAGCAATTTAGCATTCGAGCAGTTCTTC
J: TRBJ2-7; V: TRBV29-1; D: TRBD2; size: once; CDR3: CSVEEGGLAGGGAYEQYF; DNA: TGCAGCGTTGAAGAAGGAGGGCTAGCGGGAGGTGGGGCATACGAGCAGTACTTC
J: TRBJ2-7; V: TRBV13; D: TRBD2; size: NA; CDR3: CASSSPSGSYEQYF; DNA: TGTGCCAGCAGCTCTCCCAGCGGGAGCTACGAGCAGTACTTC
J: TRBJ1-3; V: TRBV6-6; D: NA; size: once; CDR3: CASTLPTLNTIYF; DNA: TGTGCCAGCACCCTGCCTACTCTCAACACCATATATTTT
J: TRBJ1-5; V: TRBV2; D: NA; size: once; CDR3: CASRATQGRNQPQHF; DNA: TGTGCCAGCAGGGCAACACAGGGACGCAATCAGCCCCAGCATTTT
J: TRBJ2-2; V: TRBV2; D: NA; size: NA; CDR3: CASRKTETNTGELFF; DNA: TGTGCCAGCAGAAAGACTGAGACGAACACCGGGGAGCTGTTTTTT
J: TRBJ2-1; V: TRBV7-6; D: TRBD1; size: NA; CDR3: CASSLEAGTGGHEQFF; DNA: TGTGCCAGCAGCTTAGAAGCCGGGACAGGGGGCCATGAGCAGTTCTTC
J: TRBJ1-2; V: TRBV5-8; D: NA; size: NA; CDR3: CALRRPPLYGYTF; DNA: TGTGCCCTACGCAGGCCACCCCTCTATGGCTACACCTTC
J: TRBJ1-1; V: TRBV11-2; D: NA; size: NA; CDR3: CASSLDNSLAFF; DNA: TGTGCCAGCAGCTTAGATAACAGTCTTGCTTTCTTT
J: TRBJ2-7; V: TRBV11-1; D: TRBD1; size: NA; CDR3: CASSFGDRSYEQYF; DNA: TGTGCCAGCAGCTTTGGGGACAGGAGCTACGAGCAGTACTTC
J: TRBJ1-1; V: TRBV30; D: NA; size: few; CDR3: CAWSVHRVNTEAFF; DNA: TGTGCCTGGAGTGTACACAGGGTGAACACTGAAGCTTTCTTT
J: TRBJ2-2; V: TRBV13; D: TRBD1; size: NA; CDR3: CASSLQGASGELFF; DNA: TGTGCCAGCAGCTTACAGGGGGCTAGCGGGGAGCTGTTTTTT
J: TRBJ2-5; V: TRBV7-9; D: NA; size: NA; CDR3: CASSLVLLYGSGQKTQYF; DNA: TGTGCCAGCAGCTTAGTTCTATTGTACGGGAGTGGGCAGAAGACCCAGTACTTC
J: TRBJ1-1; V: TRBV7-2; D: NA; size: NA; CDR3: CASSLGYVRGTEAFF; DNA: TGTGCCAGCAGCTTAGGGTATGTCAGGGGCACTGAAGCTTTCTTT
J: TRBJ1-2; V: TRBV6-5; D: NA; size: NA; CDR3: CASRPGHIYGYTF; DNA: TGTGCCAGCAGGCCGGGACACATCTATGGCTACACCTTC
J: TRBJ2-2; V: TRBV7-9; D: TRBD2; size: NA; CDR3: CASTPSGGGHTGELFF; DNA: TGTGCCAGCACCCCTAGCGGGGGGGGACACACCGGGGAGCTGTTTTTT
J: TRBJ2-2; V: TRBV28; D: TRBD1; size: NA; CDR3: CASRRTGVGGELFF; DNA: TGTGCCAGCAGACGGACAGGGGTTGGCGGGGAGCTGTTTTTT
J: TRBJ2-7; V: TRBV7-2; D: NA; size: NA; CDR3: CASSPPLKARRAYEQYF; DNA: TGTGCCAGCAGCCCTCCACTCAAGGCCCGCCGGGCCTACGAGCAGTACTTC
J: TRBJ1-5; V: TRBV5-1; D: NA; size: NA; CDR3: CASSLGWGGNQPQHF; DNA: TGCGCCAGCAGCTTGGGTTGGGGGGGCAATCAGCCCCAGCATTTT
J: TRBJ2-1; V: TRBV30; D: TRBD2; size: NA; CDR3: CAWSESGGYNEQFF; DNA: TGTGCCTGGAGTGAAAGCGGGGGGTACAATGAGCAGTTCTTC
J: TRBJ2-1; V: TRBV11-2; D: TRBD2; size: NA; CDR3: CASSSRGLATYNEQFF; DNA: TGTGCCAGCAGCTCGCGGGGACTAGCGACCTACAATGAGCAGTTCTTC
J: TRBJ2-1; V: TRBV19; D: TRBD2; size: NA; CDR3: CASSSRIGTSGRQGNEQFF; DNA: TGTGCCAGTAGTAGCCGGATAGGGACTAGCGGGAGACAGGGCAATGAGCAGTTCTTC
J: TRBJ1-1; V: TRBV9; D: TRBD1; size: NA; CDR3: CASSVGQGGTNTEAFF; DNA: TGTGCCAGCAGCGTAGGACAGGGGGGAACGAACACTGAAGCTTTCTTT